This TCR beta chain stems from a study of T cell changes during pregnancy in multiple sclerosis. The repertoire was sequenced with immunoSEQ multiplex PCR; TCRdb's copy has only in-frame clones and lacks some. The sample has more than 85,000 clones; roughly 92% are singletons. The sample was peripheral blood, taken in the second trimester of pregnancy. This TCR was sampled from a female donor with multiple sclerosis, enrolled in a pregnancy study.

The CDR3 spells CASSDLPPGANTEAFF. In nucleotides, the CDR3 is TGTGCCAGCAGTGATCTCCCCCCCGGAGCAAACACTGAAGCTTTCTTT. The chain employs TRBV6-1 and TRBJ1-1; D is unclear. Trimming shortened V by 3 bases and J by 2 bases, and 16 bases separated the two germline ends. The CDR3 runs to 16 residues. Germline values: CDR1 MNHNS, CDR2 SASEGT.